A single sample is the source of the 10 T cell receptor beta chains below, sequenced in a study of blood T cells in healthy people across ages. Then a second PCR, running about 6 to 11 cycles, was carried out with a sample-barcoded 5' primer and a J-beta primer mix. TCRdb redid the calling of the 5' RACE reads with MiXCR, one entry per CDR3 protein. The sample yields fewer than 800,000 distinct CDR3 sequences, approximately 30% seen once. The specimen sequenced was blood. The receptors originated from a woman aged 80 or over in good health.

The chain combines TRBV7-7 with TRBJ2-5; D remains unclear. The CDR3 sequence is 15 residues long. V lost 1 base and J 5 bases, leaving 14 bases between the germline ends. Germline CDR1 is SSHAT and CDR2 is FNYEAQ (reference sequence). The CDR3 DNA follows: TGTGCCAGCAGCTTAGACGTCGGGTTCGGGGAGACCCAGTACTTC. Residues: CASSLDVGFGETQYF.

This clonotype was counted only a few times. It may be a read error: a sequence one base away is much more abundant. This chain joins TRBV4-1 and TRBJ2-1; D ambiguous. CDR1 MGHRA and CDR2 YSYEKL come from the germline V gene. The CDR3 covers 15 residues. The CDR3 spells CTSSPQVDINNEQFF. The CDR3 coding sequence is TGCACCAGCAGCCCTCAGGTTGATATAAACAATGAGCAGTTCTTC.

This clonotype has at least ten counts. This sequence joins TRBV6-1 and TRBJ1-1; perhaps TRBD1 as D (5 bases). Germline lookup yields CDR1 MNHNS and CDR2 SASEGT. Between the trimmed V and J ends, which lost 7 bases and 0 bases, there was a span of 15 bases. This CDR3 comprises 15 residues. The CDR3 reads CASNPGLIMNTEAFF. The CDR3 DNA reads TGTGCCAGCAATCCGGGACTAATCATGAACACTGAAGCTTTCTTT.

This clonotype was detected ten times or more. The chain employs TRBV6-2 or TRBV6-3 and TRBJ1-5; no clear D gene. The V gene lost 5 bases and the J gene lost 2 bases, with 13 bases spanning the gap. This CDR3 is 15 amino acids long. Per the germline V gene, CDR1 is MNHEY and CDR2 is SVGEGT. The CDR3: CASSKAGSGNQPQHF. CDR3 in DNA: TGTGCCAGCAGTAAGGCGGGCTCGGGCAATCAGCCCCAGCATTTT.

Many counts were recorded for this clonotype. The chain recombines TRBV6-2 or TRBV6-3 with TRBJ2-7; 8 bases match TRBD2. The germline gives CDR1 MNHEY, CDR2 SVGEGT. The CDR3 covers 16 residues. V was pared by 6 bases and J by 3 bases, with 13 bases of the junction left unmatched. CDR3 in DNA: TGTGCCAGCAGCGACCCGGGGGGGATCCGGGTCTACGAGCAGTACTTC. It encodes CASSDPGGIRVYEQYF.

Worth noting for this clonotype: Just one base apart from a much larger clone, this may be a read error. The chain joins TRBV20-1 to TRBJ1-6; a possible D gene is TRBD1 (6 bases). Looked up from germline, CDR1 is DFQATT and CDR2 is SNEGSKA (reference sequence). The length of the CDR3 is 13 residues. The CDR3 region has the DNA TGCAGTGCTGGGAAGGGGGATAATTCACCCCGCCACTTT. Its protein product is CSAGKGDNSPRHF.

This clonotype was counted ten times or more. The V gene is TRBV9, the J gene TRBJ2-7; 7 bases line up with TRBD1. V trimming: 4 bases; J trimming: 5 bases; junction bases outside the gene matches: 6. Germline V gene data show CDR1 as SGDLS and CDR2 as YYNGEE. This CDR3 region has 13 residues. CDR3 bases: TGTGCCAGCAGCAAGACAGGGTCCCACGAGCAGTACTTC. Protein product: CASSKTGSHEQYF.

A few counts support this clonotype. The chain recombines TRBV7-2 with TRBJ1-5; a possible D gene is TRBD1 (6 bases). Trimming shortened V by 1 base and J by 1 base, and 11 bases separated the two germline ends. The CDR3 covers 16 residues. Germline CDR1 SGHTA, CDR2 FQGNSA. In DNA, the CDR3 is TGTGCCAGCAGCTTAGAAGATAGGGGGAGCAATCAGCCCCAGCATTTT. Its translation is CASSLEDRGSNQPQHF.

The genes are TRBV5-1 and TRBJ1-2; D perhaps matches TRBD1 (5 bases). Between the trimmed V and J ends, which lost 4 bases and 4 bases, there was a span of 11 bases. This CDR3 has 13 residues. Germline CDR1 SGHRS, CDR2 YFSETQ. The CDR3 DNA follows: TGCGCCAGCAGCCCCGACAGTTCCTATGGCTACACCTTC. This codes for CASSPDSSYGYTF.

The genes are TRBV5-6 and TRBJ1-1; TRBD1 matches 8 bases. Germline V gives CDR1 SGHDT, CDR2 YYEEEE. With 0 bases clipped from V and 6 bases from J, the junction kept 10 bases outside the gene matches. The CDR3 contains 16 residues. The chain's CDR3 is CASSLGFPGGAPEAFF. The CDR3 DNA is TGTGCCAGCAGCTTGGGATTCCCAGGGGGCGCCCCTGAAGCTTTCTTT.